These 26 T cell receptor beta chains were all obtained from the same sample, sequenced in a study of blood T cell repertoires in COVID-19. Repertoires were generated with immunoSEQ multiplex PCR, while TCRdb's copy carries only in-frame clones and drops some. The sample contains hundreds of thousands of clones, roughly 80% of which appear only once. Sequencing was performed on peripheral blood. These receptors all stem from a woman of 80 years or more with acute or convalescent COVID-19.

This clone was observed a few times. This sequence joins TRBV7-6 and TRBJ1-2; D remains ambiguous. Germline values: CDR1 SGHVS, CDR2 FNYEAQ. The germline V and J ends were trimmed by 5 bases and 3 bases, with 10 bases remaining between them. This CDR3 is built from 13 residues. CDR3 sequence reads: CASSPKEYYGYTF. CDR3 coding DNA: TGTGCCAGCAGCCCGAAGGAGTACTATGGCTACACCTTC. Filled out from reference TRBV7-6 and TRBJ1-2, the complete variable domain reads GAGVSQSPRYKVTKRGQDVALRCDPISGHVSLYWYRQALGQGPEFLTYFNYEAQQDKSGLPNDRFSAERPEGSISTLTIQRTEQRDSAMYRCASSPKEYYGYTFGSGTRLTVV.

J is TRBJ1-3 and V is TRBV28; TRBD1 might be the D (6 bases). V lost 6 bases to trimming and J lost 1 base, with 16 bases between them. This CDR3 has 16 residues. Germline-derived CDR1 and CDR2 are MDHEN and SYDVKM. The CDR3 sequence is CASSDAGESSGNTIYF. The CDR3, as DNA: TGTGCCAGCAGCGATGCAGGGGAATCTTCTGGAAACACCATATATTTT.

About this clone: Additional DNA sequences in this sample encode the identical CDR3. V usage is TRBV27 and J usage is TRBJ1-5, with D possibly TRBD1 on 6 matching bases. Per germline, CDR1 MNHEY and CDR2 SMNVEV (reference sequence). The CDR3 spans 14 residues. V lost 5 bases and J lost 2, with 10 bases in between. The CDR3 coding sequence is TGTGCCAGCAGTCCCCGACAGGGCAATCAGCCCCAGCATTTT. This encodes CASSPRQGNQPQHF.

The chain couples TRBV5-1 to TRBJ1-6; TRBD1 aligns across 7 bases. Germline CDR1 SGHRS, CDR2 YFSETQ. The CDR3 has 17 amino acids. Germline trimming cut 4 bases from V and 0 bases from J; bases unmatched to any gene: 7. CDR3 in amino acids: CASSPKQGSSYNSPLHF. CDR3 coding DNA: TGCGCCAGCAGCCCAAAACAGGGGAGCTCCTATAATTCACCCCTCCACTTT.

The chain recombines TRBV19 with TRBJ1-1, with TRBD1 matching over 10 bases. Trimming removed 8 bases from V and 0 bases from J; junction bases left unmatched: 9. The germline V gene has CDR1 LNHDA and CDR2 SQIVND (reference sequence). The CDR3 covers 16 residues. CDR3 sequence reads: CASAGTGVIMNTEAFF. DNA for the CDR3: TGTGCCAGTGCCGGGACAGGGGTAATCATGAACACTGAAGCTTTCTTT. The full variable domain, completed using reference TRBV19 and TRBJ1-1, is DGGITQSPKYLFRKEGQNVTLSCEQNLNHDAMYWYRQDPGQGLRLIYYSQIVNDFQKGDIAEGYSVSREKKESFPLTVTSAQKNPTAFYLCASAGTGVIMNTEAFFGQGTRLTVV.

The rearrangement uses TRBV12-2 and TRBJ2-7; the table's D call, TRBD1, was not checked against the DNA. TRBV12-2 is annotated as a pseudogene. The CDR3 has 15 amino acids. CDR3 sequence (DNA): TGTGCAAGTCGCGCTTCGGGACAGGGACGATACGAGCAGTACTTC. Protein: CASRASGQGRYEQYF.

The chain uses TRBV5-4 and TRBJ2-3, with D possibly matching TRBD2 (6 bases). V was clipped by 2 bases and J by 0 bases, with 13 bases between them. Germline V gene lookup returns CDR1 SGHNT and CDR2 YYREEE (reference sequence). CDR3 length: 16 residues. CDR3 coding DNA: TGTGCCAGCAGCTTCGGCGGAGGGCGCAGCACAGATACGCAGTATTTT. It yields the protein CASSFGGGRSTDTQYF.

The CDR3 protein is CASSQQAIAKNIQYF. CDR3 DNA sequence: TGTGCCAGCAGCCAGCAGGCAATAGCCAAAAACATTCAGTACTTC. The rearrangement links TRBV3-1 (or the pseudogene TRBV3-2) to TRBJ2-4, with unresolved D. Germline V CDR1 and CDR2: LGHDT, YNNKEL (reference sequence). This CDR3 is built from 15 residues. V lost 3 bases and J lost 0, with 9 bases in between.

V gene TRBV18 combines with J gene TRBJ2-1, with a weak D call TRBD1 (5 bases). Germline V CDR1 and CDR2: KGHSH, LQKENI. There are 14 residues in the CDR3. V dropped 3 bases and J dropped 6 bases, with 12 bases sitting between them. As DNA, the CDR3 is TGTGCCAGCTCACCGAGACAGAGAGTCAATGAGCAGTTCTTC. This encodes CASSPRQRVNEQFF.

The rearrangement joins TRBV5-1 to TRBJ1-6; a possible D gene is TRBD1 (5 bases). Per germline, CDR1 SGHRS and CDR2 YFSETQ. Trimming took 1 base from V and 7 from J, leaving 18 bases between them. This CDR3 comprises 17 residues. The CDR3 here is CASSLWGRGRGNSPLHF. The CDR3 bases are TGCGCCAGCAGCTTGTGGGGAAGGGGAAGGGGAAATTCACCCCTCCACTTT.

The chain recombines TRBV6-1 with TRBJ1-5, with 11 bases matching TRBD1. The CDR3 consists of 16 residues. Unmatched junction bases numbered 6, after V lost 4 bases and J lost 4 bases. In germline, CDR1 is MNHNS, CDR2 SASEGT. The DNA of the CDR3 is TGTGCCAGCAGTGTCCCCGGGACAGGGGGGAATCAGCCCCAGCATTTT. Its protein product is CASSVPGTGGNQPQHF.

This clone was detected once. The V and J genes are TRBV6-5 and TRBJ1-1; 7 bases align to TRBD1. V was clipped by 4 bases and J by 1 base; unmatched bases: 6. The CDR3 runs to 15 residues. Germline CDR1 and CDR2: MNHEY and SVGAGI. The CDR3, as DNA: TGTGCCAGCAGTTCTACAGGGGCAGGGAACACTGAAGCTTTCTTT. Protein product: CASSSTGAGNTEAFF.

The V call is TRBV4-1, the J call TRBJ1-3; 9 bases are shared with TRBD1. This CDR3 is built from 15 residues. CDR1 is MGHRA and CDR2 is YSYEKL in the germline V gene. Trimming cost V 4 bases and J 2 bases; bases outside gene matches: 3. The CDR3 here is CASSPGTGPGNTIYF. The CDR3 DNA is TGCGCCAGCAGCCCAGGGACAGGGCCTGGAAACACCATATATTTT.

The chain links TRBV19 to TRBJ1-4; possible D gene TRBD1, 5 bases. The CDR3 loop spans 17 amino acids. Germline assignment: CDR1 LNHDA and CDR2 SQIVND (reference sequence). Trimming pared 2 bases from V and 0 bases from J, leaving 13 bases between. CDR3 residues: CASSIWSGDATNEKLFF. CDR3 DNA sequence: TGTGCCAGTAGTATATGGTCGGGGGATGCAACTAATGAAAAACTGTTTTTT.

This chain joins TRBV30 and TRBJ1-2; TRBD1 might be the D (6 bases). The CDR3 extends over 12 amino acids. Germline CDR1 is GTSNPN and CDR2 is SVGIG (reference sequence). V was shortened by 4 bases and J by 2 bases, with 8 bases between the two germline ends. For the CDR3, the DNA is TGTGCCTGGACTACAGGGAACTATGGCTACACCTTC. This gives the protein CAWTTGNYGYTF.

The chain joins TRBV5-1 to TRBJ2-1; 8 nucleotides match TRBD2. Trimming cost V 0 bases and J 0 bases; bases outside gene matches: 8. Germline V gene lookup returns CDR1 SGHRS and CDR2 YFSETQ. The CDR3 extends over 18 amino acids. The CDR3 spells CASSLAPSGQGSYNEQFF. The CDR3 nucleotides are TGCGCCAGCAGCTTGGCACCTAGCGGGCAGGGCTCCTACAATGAGCAGTTCTTC.

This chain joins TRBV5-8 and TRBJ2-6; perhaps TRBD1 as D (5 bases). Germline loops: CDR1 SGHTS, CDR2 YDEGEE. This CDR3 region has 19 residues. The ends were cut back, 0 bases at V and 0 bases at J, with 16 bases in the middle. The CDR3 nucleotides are TGTGCCAGCAGCTTGGGATGGGGTTTAAGGGGCTCTGGGGCCAACGTCCTGACTTTC. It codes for CASSLGWGLRGSGANVLTF.

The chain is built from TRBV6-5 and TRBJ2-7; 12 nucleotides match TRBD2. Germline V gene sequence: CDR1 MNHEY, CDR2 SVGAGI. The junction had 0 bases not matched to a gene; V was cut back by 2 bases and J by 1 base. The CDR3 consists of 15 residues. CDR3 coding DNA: TGTGCCAGCAGTTACGGGACTAGCGGGTCCTACGAGCAGTACTTC. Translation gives CASSYGTSGSYEQYF.

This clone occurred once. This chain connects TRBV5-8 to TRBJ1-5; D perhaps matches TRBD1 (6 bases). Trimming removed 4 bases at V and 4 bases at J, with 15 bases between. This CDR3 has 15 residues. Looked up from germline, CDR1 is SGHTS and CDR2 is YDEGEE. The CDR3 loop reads CASSGRGDYNQPQHF. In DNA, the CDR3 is TGTGCCAGCAGCGGGAGGGGGGATTATAATCAGCCCCAGCATTTT.

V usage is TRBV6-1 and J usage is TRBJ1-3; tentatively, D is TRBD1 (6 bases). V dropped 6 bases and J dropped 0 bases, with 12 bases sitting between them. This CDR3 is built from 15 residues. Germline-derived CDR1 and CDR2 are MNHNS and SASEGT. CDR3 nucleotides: TGTGCCAGCAGCACCGGGACACGCTCTGGAAACACCATATATTTT. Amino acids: CASSTGTRSGNTIYF.

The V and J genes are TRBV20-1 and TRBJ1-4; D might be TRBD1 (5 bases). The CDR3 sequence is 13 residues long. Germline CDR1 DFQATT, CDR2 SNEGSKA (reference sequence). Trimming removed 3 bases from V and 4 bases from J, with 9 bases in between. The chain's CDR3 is CSASRQINEKLFF. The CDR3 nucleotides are TGCAGTGCTAGTCGACAGATTAATGAAAAACTGTTTTTT.

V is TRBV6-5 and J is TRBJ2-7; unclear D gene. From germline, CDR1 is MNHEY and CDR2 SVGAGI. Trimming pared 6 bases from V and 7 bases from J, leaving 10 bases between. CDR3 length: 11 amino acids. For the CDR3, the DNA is TGTGCCAGCAGGATATACCGGGAGCAGTACTTC. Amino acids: CASRIYREQYF.

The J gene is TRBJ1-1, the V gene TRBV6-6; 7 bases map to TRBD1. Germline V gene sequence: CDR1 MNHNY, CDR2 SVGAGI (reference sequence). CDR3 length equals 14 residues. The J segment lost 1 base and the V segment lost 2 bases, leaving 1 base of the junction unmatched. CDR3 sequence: CASSYRGPNTEAFF. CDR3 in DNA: TGTGCCAGCAGTTACAGGGGGCCGAACACTGAAGCTTTCTTT.

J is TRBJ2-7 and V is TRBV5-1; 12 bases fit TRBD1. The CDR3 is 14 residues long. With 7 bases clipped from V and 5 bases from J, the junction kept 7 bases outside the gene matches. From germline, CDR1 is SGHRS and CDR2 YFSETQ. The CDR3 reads CASWTGTGGHEQYF. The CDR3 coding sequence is TGCGCCAGCTGGACCGGGACAGGGGGCCACGAGCAGTACTTC.

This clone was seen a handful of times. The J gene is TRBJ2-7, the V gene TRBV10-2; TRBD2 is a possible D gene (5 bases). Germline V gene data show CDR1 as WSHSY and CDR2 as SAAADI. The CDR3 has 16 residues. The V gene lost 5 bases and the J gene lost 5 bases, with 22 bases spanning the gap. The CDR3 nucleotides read TGCGCCAGCAGTCGCGACTTGCAGTCAGCGGCCGACGAGCAGTACTTC. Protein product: CASSRDLQSAADEQYF.

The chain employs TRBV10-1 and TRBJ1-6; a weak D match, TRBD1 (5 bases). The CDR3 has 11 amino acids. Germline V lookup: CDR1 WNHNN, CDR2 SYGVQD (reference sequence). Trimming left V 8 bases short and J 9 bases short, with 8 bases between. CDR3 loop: CASGQGSPLHF. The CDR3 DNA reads TGCGCCAGCGGGCAGGGTTCACCCCTCCACTTT.